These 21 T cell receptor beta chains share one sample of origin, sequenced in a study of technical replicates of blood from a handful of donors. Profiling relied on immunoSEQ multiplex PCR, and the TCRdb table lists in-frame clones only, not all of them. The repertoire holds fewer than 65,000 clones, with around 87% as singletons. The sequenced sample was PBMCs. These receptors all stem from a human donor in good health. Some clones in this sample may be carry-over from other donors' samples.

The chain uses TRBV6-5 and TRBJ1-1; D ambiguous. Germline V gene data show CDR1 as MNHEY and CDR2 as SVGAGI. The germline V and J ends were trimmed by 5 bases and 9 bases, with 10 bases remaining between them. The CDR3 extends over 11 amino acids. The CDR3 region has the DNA TGTGCCAGCAGTAACGGGGTTCAAGCTTTCTTT. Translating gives CASSNGVQAFF.

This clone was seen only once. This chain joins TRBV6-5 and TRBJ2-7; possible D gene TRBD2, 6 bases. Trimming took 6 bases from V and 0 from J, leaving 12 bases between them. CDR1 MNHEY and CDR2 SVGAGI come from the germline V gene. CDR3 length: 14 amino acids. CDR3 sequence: CASRNLGGSYEQYF. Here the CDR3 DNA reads TGTGCCAGCAGGAATCTCGGGGGCTCCTACGAGCAGTACTTC.

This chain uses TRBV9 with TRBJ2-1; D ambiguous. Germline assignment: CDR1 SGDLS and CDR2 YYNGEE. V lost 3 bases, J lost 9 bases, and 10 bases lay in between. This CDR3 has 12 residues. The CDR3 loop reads CASSASEGEQFF. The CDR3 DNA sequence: TGTGCCAGCAGCGCGAGCGAAGGTGAGCAGTTCTTC.

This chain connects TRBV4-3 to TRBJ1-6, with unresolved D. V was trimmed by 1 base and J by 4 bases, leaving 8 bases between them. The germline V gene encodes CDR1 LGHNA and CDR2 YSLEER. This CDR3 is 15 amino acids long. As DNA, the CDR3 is TGCGCCAGCAGCCAAGGTCCGGGGTATAATTCACCCCTCCACTTT. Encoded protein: CASSQGPGYNSPLHF.

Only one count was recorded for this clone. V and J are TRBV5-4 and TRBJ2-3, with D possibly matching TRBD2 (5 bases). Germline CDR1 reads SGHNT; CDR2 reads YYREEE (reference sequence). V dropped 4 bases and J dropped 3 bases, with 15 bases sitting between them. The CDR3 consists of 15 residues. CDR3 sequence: CASSRRAPGTDTQYF. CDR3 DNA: TGTGCCAGCAGCCGGCGGGCTCCCGGGACAGATACGCAGTATTTT.

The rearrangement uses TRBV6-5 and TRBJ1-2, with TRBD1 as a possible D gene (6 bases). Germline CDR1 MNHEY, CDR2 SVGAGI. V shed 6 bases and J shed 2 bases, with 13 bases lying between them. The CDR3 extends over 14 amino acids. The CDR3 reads CASSPNTGNYGYTF. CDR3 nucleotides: TGTGCCAGCAGCCCGAATACAGGGAACTATGGCTACACCTTC.

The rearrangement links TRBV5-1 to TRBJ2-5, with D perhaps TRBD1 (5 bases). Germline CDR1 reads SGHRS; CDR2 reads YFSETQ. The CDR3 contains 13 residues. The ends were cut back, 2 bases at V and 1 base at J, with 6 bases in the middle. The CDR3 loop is CASSFQGQETQYF. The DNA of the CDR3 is TGCGCCAGCAGCTTCCAGGGCCAAGAGACCCAGTACTTC.

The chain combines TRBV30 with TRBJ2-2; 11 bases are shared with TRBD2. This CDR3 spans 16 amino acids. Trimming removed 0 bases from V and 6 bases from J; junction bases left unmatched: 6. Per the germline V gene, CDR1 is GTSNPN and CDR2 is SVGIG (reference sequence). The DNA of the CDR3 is TGTGCCTGGAGTGTATTGGTAGCGGGAGGGGCCGGGGAGCTGTTTTTT. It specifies CAWSVLVAGGAGELFF.

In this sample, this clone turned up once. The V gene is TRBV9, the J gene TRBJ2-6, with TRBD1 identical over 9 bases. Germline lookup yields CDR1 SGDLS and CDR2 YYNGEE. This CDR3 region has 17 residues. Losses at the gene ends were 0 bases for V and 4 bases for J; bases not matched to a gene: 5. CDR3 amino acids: CASSVEGQGSGANVLTF. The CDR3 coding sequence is TGTGCCAGCAGCGTAGAGGGACAGGGAAGCGGGGCCAACGTCCTGACTTTC.

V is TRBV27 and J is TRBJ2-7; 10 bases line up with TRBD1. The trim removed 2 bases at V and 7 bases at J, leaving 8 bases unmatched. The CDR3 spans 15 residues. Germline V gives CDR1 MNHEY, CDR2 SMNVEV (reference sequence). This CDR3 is CASSLRGTGVGEQYF. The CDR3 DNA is TGTGCCAGCAGTTTACGCGGGACAGGGGTAGGAGAGCAGTACTTC.

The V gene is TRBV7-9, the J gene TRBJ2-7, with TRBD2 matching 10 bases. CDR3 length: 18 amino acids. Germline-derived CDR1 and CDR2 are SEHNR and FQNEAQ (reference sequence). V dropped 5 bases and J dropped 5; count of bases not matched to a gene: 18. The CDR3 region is CASSPRPAGLAESNEQYF. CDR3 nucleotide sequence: TGTGCCAGCAGCCCGCGCCCGGCCGGACTAGCGGAATCCAACGAGCAGTACTTC.

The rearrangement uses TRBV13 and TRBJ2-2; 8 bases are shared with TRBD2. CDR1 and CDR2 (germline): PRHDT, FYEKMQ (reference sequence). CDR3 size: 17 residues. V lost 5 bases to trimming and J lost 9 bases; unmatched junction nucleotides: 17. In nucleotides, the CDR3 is TGTGCCAGCAGCCCACGGAAGGCGGGAGGCCGGGGGTGGGAGCTGTTTTTT. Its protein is CASSPRKAGGRGWELFF.

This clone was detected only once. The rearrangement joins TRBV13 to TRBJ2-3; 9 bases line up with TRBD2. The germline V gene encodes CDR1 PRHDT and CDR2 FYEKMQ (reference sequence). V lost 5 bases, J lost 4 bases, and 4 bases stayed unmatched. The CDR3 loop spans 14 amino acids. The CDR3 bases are TGTGCCAGCAGCAATAGCGGGGGCTCAGATACGCAGTATTTT. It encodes CASSNSGGSDTQYF.

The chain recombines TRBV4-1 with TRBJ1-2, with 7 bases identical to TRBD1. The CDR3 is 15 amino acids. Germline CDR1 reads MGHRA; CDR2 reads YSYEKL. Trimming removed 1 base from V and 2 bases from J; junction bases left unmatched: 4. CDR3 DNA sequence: TGCGCCAGCAGCCAAGCCGCGGGACAGAACTATGGCTACACCTTC. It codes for CASSQAAGQNYGYTF.

CDR3 nucleotides: TGTGCCAGCAGCTTAGGACAGGGGAAGACCTATGGCTACACCTTC. This encodes CASSLGQGKTYGYTF. J is TRBJ1-2 and V is TRBV11-2; 8 bases map to TRBD1. J lost 4 bases, V lost 1 base, and 5 bases had no gene match. The CDR3 spans 15 residues. CDR1 is SGHAT, CDR2 FQNNGV, per germline.

CDR3 loop: CASSLGQGGNTIYF. CDR3 nucleotide sequence: TGTGCCAGCAGCTTAGGGCAGGGCGGAAACACCATATATTTT. The genes are TRBV7-3 and TRBJ1-3; maybe TRBD1 (5 bases). This CDR3 has 14 amino acids. CDR1 and CDR2 (germline): SGHTA, FQGTGA. The V and J ends lost 2 bases and 4 bases respectively, with 9 bases between them.

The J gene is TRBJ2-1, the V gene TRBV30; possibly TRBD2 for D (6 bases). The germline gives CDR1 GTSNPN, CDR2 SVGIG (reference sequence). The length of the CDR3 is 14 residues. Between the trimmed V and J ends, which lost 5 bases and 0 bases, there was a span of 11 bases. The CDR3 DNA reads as TGTGCCTGGGGGCACGGGGGCTCCTACAATGAGCAGTTCTTC. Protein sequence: CAWGHGGSYNEQFF.

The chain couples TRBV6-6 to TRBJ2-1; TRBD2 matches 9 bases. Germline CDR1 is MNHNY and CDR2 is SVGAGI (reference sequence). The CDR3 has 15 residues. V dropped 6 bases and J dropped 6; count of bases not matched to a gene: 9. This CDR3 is CASRDPGLAGNEQFF. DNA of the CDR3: TGTGCCAGCAGGGACCCGGGACTAGCTGGCAATGAGCAGTTCTTC.

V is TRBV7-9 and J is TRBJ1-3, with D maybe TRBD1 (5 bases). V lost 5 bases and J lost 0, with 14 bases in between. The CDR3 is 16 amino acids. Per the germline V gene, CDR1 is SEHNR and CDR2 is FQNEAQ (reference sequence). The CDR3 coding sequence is TGTGCCAGCAGCGGGGGGGGGACTATCTCTGGAAACACCATATATTTT. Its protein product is CASSGGGTISGNTIYF.

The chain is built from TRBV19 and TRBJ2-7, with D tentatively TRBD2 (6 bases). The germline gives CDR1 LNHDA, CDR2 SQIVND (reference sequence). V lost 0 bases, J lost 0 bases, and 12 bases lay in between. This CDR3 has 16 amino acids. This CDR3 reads CASSIDGGAYSYEQYF. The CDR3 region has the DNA TGTGCCAGTAGTATAGACGGGGGAGCGTACTCCTACGAGCAGTACTTC.

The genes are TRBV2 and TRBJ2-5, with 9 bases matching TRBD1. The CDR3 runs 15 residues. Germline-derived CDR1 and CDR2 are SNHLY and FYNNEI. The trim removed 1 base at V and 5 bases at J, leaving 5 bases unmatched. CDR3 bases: TGTGCCAGCAGTGAAGACGGGACAGGGTTTGAGACCCAGTACTTC. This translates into CASSEDGTGFETQYF.